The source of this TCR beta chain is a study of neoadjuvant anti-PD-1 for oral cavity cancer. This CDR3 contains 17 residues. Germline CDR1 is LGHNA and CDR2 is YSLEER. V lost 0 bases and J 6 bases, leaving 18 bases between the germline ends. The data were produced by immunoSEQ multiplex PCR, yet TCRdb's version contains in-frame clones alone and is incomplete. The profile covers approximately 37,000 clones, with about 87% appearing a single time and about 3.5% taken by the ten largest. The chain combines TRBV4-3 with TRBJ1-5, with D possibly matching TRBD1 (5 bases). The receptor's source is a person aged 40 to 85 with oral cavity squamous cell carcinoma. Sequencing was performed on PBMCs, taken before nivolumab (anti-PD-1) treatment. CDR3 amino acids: CASSQEEPRGSGQPQHF. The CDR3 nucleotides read TGCGCCAGCAGCCAAGAAGAGCCCCGGGGGTCGGGTCAGCCCCAGCATTTT.